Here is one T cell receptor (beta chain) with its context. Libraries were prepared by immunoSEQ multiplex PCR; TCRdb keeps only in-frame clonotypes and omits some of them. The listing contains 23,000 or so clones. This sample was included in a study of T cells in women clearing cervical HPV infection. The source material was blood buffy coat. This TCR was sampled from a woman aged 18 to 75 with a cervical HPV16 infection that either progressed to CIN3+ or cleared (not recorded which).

CDR3 sequence: CASSKPAGGGTDTQYF. The CDR3 DNA, read in part, is TGTGCCAGTAGCAAGCCAGCGGGAGGGGGCACAGATACG. V gene TRBV19 combines with J gene TRBJ2-3, with 10 bases that match TRBD2. The read ends 3 residues before the CDR3 terminus; that terminus is restored from the germline J gene. From germline, CDR1 is LNHDA and CDR2 SQIVND (reference sequence). The junction had 7 bases not matched to a gene; V was cut back by 6 bases and J by 1 base. There are 16 residues in the CDR3.